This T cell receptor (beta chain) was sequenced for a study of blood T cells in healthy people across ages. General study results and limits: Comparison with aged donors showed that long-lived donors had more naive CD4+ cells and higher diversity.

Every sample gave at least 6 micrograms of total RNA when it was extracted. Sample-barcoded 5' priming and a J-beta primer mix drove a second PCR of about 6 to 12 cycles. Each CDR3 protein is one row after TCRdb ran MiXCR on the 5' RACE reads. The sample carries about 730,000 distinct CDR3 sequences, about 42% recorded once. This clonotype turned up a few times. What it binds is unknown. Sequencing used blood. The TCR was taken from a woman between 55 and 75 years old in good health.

In nucleotides, the CDR3 is TGTGCCAGCAGCCGGGTCGAAAACATTCAGTACTTC. It specifies CASSRVENIQYF. The genes are TRBV3-1 and TRBJ2-4; D remains ambiguous. The CDR3 is 12 amino acids. V was pared by 4 bases and J by 5 bases, with 6 bases between. CDR1 and CDR2 (germline): LGHDT, YNNKEL (reference sequence).